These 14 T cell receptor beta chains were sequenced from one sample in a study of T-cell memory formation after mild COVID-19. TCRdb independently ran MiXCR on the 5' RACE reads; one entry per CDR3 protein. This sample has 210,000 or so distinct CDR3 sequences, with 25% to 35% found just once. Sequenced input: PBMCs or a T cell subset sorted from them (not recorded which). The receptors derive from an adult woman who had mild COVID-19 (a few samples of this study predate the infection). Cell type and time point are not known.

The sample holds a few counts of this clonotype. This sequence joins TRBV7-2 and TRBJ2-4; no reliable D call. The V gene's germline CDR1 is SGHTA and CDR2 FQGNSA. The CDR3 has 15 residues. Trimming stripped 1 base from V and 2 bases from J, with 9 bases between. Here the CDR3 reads CASSLDGSSKNIQYF. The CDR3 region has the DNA TGTGCCAGCAGCTTAGACGGTTCCTCCAAAAACATTCAGTACTTC.

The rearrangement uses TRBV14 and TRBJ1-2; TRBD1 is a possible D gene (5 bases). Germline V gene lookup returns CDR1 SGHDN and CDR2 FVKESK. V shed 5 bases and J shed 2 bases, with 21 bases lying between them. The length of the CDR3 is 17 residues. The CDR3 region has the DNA TGTGCCAGCAGCATCCTTGCCCGTAGGGGCCCCAACTATGGCTACACCTTC. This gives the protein CASSILARRGPNYGYTF.

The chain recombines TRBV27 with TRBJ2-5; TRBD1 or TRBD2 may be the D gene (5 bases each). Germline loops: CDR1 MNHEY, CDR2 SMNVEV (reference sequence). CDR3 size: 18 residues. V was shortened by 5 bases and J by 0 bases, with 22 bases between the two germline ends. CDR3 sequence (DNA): TGTGCCAGCAGTCCGACCCAGGGAGCGGTAGTTAACCAAGAGACCCAGTACTTC. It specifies CASSPTQGAVVNQETQYF.

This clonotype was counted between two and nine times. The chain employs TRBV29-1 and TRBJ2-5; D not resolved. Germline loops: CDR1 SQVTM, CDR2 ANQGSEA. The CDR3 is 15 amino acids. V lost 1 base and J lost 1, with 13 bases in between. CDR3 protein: CSVEGPGPTQETQYF. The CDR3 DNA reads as TGCAGCGTTGAAGGACCCGGGCCCACCCAAGAGACCCAGTACTTC.

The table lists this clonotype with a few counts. The CDR3 nucleotides read TGTGCCAGCAGCTCCGAGACGGAGAACTATGGCTACACCTTC. It codes for CASSSETENYGYTF. The gene calls are TRBV7-2 and TRBJ1-2; unclear D gene. The germline V and J ends were trimmed by 4 bases and 2 bases, with 11 bases remaining between them. In germline, CDR1 is SGHTA, CDR2 FQGNSA. The CDR3 has 14 residues.

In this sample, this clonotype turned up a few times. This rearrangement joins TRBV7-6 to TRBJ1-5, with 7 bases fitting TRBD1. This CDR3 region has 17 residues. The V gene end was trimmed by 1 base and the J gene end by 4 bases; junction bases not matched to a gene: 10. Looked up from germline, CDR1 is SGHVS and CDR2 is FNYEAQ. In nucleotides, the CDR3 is TGTGCCAGCAGCTTAGTGGCAGGGGGTACGGGTAATCAGCCCCAGCATTTT. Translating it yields CASSLVAGGTGNQPQHF.

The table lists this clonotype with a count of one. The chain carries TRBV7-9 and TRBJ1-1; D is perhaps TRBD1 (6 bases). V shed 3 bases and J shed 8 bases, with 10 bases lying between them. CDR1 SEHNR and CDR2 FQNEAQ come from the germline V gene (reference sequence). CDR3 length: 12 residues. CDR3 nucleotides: TGTGCCAGCAGCTTTCTGGACAGAGAAGCTTTCTTT. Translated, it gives CASSFLDREAFF. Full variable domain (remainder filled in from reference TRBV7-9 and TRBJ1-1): DTGVSQNPRHKITKRGQNVTFRCDPISEHNRLYWYRQTLGQGPEFLTYFQNEAQLEKSRLLSDRFSAERPKGSFSTLEIQRTEQGDSAMYLCASSFLDREAFFGQGTRLTVV.

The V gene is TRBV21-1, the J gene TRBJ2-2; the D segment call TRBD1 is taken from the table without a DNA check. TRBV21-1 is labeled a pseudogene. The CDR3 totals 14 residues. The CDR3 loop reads CATRGTGNTGELFF. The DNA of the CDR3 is TGTGCCACTAGGGGGACAGGGAACACCGGGGAGCTGTTTTTT.

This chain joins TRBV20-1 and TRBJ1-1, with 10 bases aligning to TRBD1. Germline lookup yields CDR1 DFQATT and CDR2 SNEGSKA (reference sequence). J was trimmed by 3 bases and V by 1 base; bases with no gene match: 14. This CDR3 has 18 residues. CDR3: CSARGYGQGVRSDTEAFF. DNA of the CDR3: TGCAGTGCTAGAGGATACGGACAGGGGGTTAGGTCGGACACTGAAGCTTTCTTT.

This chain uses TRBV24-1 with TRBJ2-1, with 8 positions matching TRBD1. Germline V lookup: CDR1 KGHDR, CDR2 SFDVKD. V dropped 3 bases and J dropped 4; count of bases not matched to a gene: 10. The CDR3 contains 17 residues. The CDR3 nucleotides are TGTGCCACCAGTGATGCCCGGGGCAGGGGGCTATACAATGAGCAGTTCTTC. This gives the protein CATSDARGRGLYNEQFF.

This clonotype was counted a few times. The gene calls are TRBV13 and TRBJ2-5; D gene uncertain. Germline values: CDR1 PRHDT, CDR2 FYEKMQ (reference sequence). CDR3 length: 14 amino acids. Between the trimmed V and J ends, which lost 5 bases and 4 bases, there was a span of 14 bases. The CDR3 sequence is CASSAHRGAETQYF. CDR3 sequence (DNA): TGTGCCAGCAGCGCCCATCGAGGAGCAGAGACCCAGTACTTC.

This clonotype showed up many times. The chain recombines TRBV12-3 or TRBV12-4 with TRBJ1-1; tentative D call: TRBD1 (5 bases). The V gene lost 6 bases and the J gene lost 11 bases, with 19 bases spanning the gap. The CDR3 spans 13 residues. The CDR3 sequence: CASSPGPPAGAFF. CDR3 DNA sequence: TGTGCCAGCAGCCCGGGACCACCGGCTGGGGCTTTCTTT.

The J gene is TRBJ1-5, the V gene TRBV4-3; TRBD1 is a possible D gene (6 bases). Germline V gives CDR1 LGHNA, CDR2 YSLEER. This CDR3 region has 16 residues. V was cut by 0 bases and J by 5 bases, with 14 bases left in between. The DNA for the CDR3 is TGCGCCAGCAGCCAAGATTTCGACAGGTCGGATCAGCCCCAGCATTTT. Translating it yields CASSQDFDRSDQPQHF.

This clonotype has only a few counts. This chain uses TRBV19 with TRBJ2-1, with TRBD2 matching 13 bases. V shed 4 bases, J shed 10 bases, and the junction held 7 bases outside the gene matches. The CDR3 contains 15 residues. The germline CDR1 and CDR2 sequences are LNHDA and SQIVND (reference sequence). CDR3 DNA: TGTGCCAGTAGTACAGCCGGGACTAGCGGGAACGAGCAGTTCTTC. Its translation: CASSTAGTSGNEQFF.